The 28 T cell receptor beta chains below come from one sample, sequenced in a study of blood T cell repertoires in COVID-19. Assay used: immunoSEQ multiplex PCR; TCRdb lists only in-frame clones, some missing. The sample has some 87,000 clones; approximately 90% are singletons. The specimen was peripheral blood. These receptors originate from a human donor with COVID-19, enrolled during active disease. The donor label of this sample is uncertain.

This clone was recorded once. V usage is TRBV6-5 and J usage is TRBJ1-6, with D uncertain. V lost 4 bases and J lost 9, with 13 bases in between. The length of the CDR3 is 14 residues. CDR1 MNHEY and CDR2 SVGAGI come from the germline V gene. The CDR3 DNA sequence: TGTGCCAGCAGTTCCGACTTAGTTGTTTCACCCCTCCACTTT. It specifies CASSSDLVVSPLHF.

V gene TRBV19 combines with J gene TRBJ1-4, with a possible D match to TRBD1 (5 bases). Trimming took 5 bases from V and 7 from J, leaving 17 bases between them. CDR1 and CDR2 (germline): LNHDA, SQIVND (reference sequence). This CDR3 contains 15 residues. The CDR3 coding sequence is TGTGCCAGTAGTCCCCCGGCGGGGCGGGGTGAAAAACTGTTTTTT. Translation gives CASSPPAGRGEKLFF.

V and J are TRBV5-6 and TRBJ1-5; D not certain. The CDR3 totals 14 residues. Germline loops: CDR1 SGHDT, CDR2 YYEEEE. V was shortened by 0 bases and J by 3 bases, with 7 bases between the two germline ends. CDR3 amino acids: CASSLGQNNQPQHF. CDR3 nucleotides: TGTGCCAGCAGCTTGGGGCAGAACAATCAGCCCCAGCATTTT.

The genes are TRBV4-1 and TRBJ1-5; 8 positions match TRBD1. Germline V CDR1 and CDR2: MGHRA, YSYEKL. V dropped 0 bases and J dropped 7; count of bases not matched to a gene: 8. The CDR3 length is 16 residues. Written as DNA, the CDR3 is TGCGCCAGCAGCCAAGATCCCAGGGGGCGCCGGCAGCCCCAGCATTTT. Translating gives CASSQDPRGRRQPQHF.

V gene TRBV5-4 combines with J gene TRBJ1-1; 7 bases line up with TRBD1. With 4 bases clipped from V and 1 base from J, the junction kept 1 base outside the gene matches. The CDR3 consists of 13 residues. Germline CDR1 reads SGHNT; CDR2 reads YYREEE (reference sequence). The CDR3 coding sequence is TGTGCCAGCAGCCAGGGGGGGAACACTGAAGCTTTCTTT. This translates into CASSQGGNTEAFF.

The chain is built from TRBV25-1 and TRBJ2-7, with D perhaps TRBD2 (5 bases). V gave up 10 bases and J gave up 0 bases, with 16 bases separating them. The CDR3 extends over 14 amino acids. Germline CDR1 MGHDK, CDR2 SYGVNS. The CDR3 loop is CATTGGPSSYEQYF. The CDR3 DNA reads as TGTGCCACCACCGGCGGGCCGAGCTCCTACGAGCAGTACTTC.

J is TRBJ1-3 and V is TRBV27; maybe TRBD1 (6 bases). The ends were cut back, 6 bases at V and 0 bases at J, with 15 bases in the middle. The germline V gene has CDR1 MNHEY and CDR2 SMNVEV (reference sequence). The CDR3 spans 16 residues. CDR3 in DNA: TGTGCCAGCAGGCCCACAGGGAGCCTCTCTGGAAACACCATATATTTT. Amino acids: CASRPTGSLSGNTIYF.

The J gene is TRBJ1-1, the V gene TRBV7-9; D not resolved. This CDR3 is 13 amino acids long. Germline CDR1 SEHNR, CDR2 FQNEAQ (reference sequence). Trimming pared 3 bases from V and 1 base from J, leaving 6 bases between. The CDR3 sequence: CASSFGPNTEAFF. Here the CDR3 DNA reads TGTGCCAGCAGCTTTGGGCCGAACACTGAAGCTTTCTTT.

This chain uses TRBV5-1 with TRBJ1-4; D is ambiguous. Germline V gene data show CDR1 as SGHRS and CDR2 as YFSETQ. V lost 0 bases, J lost 0 bases, and 6 bases lay in between. This CDR3 has 15 residues. CDR3 coding DNA: TGCGCCAGCAGCTTGGACGGAGCAACTAATGAAAAACTGTTTTTT. As protein: CASSLDGATNEKLFF. The full variable domain, rest sourced from reference TRBV5-1 and TRBJ1-4, is KAGVTQTPRYLIKTRGQQVTLSCSPISGHRSVSWYQQTPGQGLQFLFEYFSETQRNKGNFPGRFSGRQFSNSRSEMNVSTLELGDSALYLCASSLDGATNEKLFFGSGTQLSVL.

The chain joins TRBV9 to TRBJ1-2, with a tentative D call TRBD1 (5 bases). Trimming took 3 bases from V and 2 from J, leaving 14 bases between them. CDR1 SGDLS and CDR2 YYNGEE come from the germline V gene. The CDR3 is 15 amino acids. The CDR3: CASSASSTVNYGYTF. The CDR3 DNA reads as TGTGCCAGCAGCGCCTCCTCGACAGTGAACTATGGCTACACCTTC. Combining the CDR3 with reference TRBV9 and TRBJ1-2 gives the whole variable domain DSGVTQTPKHLITATGQRVTLRCSPRSGDLSVYWYQQSLDQGLQFLIQYYNGEERAKGNILERFSAQQFPDLHSELNLSSLELGDSALYFCASSASSTVNYGYTFGSGTRLTVV.

The chain carries TRBV19 and TRBJ1-2; D uncertain. The germline V gene encodes CDR1 LNHDA and CDR2 SQIVND (reference sequence). CDR3 length: 12 amino acids. Trimming removed 8 bases from V and 8 bases from J, with 15 bases in between. CDR3 nucleotides: TGTGCCAGTGGAGTCAGTTCTTCCGGCTACACCTTC. Residues: CASGVSSSGYTF.

This clone occurred once. The V and J genes are TRBV2 and TRBJ1-5; tentatively, D is TRBD1 (6 bases). Germline values: CDR1 SNHLY, CDR2 FYNNEI. This CDR3 is 14 amino acids long. Trimming pared 8 bases from V and 3 bases from J, leaving 14 bases between. Written as DNA, the CDR3 is TGTGCCAGCGTAGGACAGCTCAACAATCAGCCCCAGCATTTT. It encodes CASVGQLNNQPQHF.

This chain links TRBV11-2 with TRBJ2-7; D may be TRBD1 (6 bases). Trimming pared 3 bases from V and 3 bases from J, leaving 9 bases between. There are 13 residues in the CDR3. In germline, CDR1 is SGHAT, CDR2 FQNNGV. This CDR3 reads CASSFGTHYEQYF. The CDR3 DNA is TGTGCCAGCAGCTTCGGGACACACTACGAGCAGTACTTC.

The chain carries TRBV6-5 and TRBJ1-6, with TRBD1 identical over 10 bases. This CDR3 comprises 13 residues. V gave up 6 bases and J gave up 8 bases; unmatched junction bases: 1. The germline V gene has CDR1 MNHEY and CDR2 SVGAGI. The CDR3 reads CASSGQGDSPLHF. In DNA form, the CDR3 reads TGTGCCAGCAGCGGACAGGGGGATTCACCCCTCCACTTT.

The genes are TRBV3-1 (or the pseudogene TRBV3-2) and TRBJ2-7; TRBD2 is a possible D gene (5 bases). Germline lookup yields CDR1 LGHDT and CDR2 YNNKEL (reference sequence). Trimming took 1 base from V and 3 from J, leaving 13 bases between them. The CDR3 covers 15 residues. CDR3 sequence reads: CASSQVFTGYYEQYF. The CDR3 nucleotides read TGTGCCAGCAGCCAAGTCTTTACGGGGTACTACGAGCAGTACTTC.

The chain recombines TRBV29-1 with TRBJ1-1; TRBD1 is a possible D gene (6 bases). Looked up from germline, CDR1 is SQVTM and CDR2 is ANQGSEA. The CDR3 spans 14 residues. V dropped 4 bases and J dropped 6 bases, with 18 bases sitting between them. This CDR3 is CSVGGGADVAEAFF. CDR3 bases: TGCAGCGTTGGGGGGGGCGCGGACGTGGCTGAAGCTTTCTTT.

The rearrangement uses TRBV2 and TRBJ1-3, with D hard to call. Trimming pared 6 bases from V and 2 bases from J, leaving 20 bases between. The CDR3 contains 17 residues. Germline CDR1 and CDR2: SNHLY and FYNNEI. The CDR3 is CASSHFPAANPGNTIYF. DNA for the CDR3: TGTGCCAGCAGCCATTTTCCGGCGGCAAACCCTGGAAACACCATATATTTT.

With respect to this clone: One end of the junction varies from germline; a read error may be responsible. The chain has TRBV2 and TRBJ1-2; 10 nucleotides line up with TRBD1. The CDR3 runs 13 residues. Germline CDR1 reads SNHLY; CDR2 reads FYNNEI. The CDR3 here is CASSGGQGNGYTF. The CDR3 bases are TGTGCCAGCAGCGGGGGACAGGGGAATGGTTACACCTTC.

The rearrangement links TRBV2 to TRBJ1-5, with D possibly being TRBD1 (5 bases). The CDR3 covers 19 residues. Per the germline V gene, CDR1 is SNHLY and CDR2 is FYNNEI. CDR3 coding DNA: TGTGCTCTATTTTCCCAAGCTGAAGCCAGGGTCGGTAGCAATCAGCCCCAGCATTTT. As protein: CALFSQAEARVGSNQPQHF.

The chain links TRBV7-6 to TRBJ1-1; D call uncertain. V was trimmed by 1 base and J by 6 bases, leaving 12 bases between them. The germline V gene has CDR1 SGHVS and CDR2 FNYEAQ. The length of the CDR3 is 14 residues. The CDR3: CASSLGTARAEAFF. The CDR3, as DNA: TGTGCCAGCAGCTTAGGCACGGCCCGGGCTGAAGCTTTCTTT.

The V and J genes are TRBV2 and TRBJ2-2; 12 bases match TRBD2. The CDR3 runs 15 residues. Germline V gene data show CDR1 as SNHLY and CDR2 as FYNNEI. With 8 bases clipped from V and 2 bases from J, the junction kept 3 bases outside the gene matches. CDR3 protein: CASETSGGNTGELFF. In DNA, the CDR3 is TGTGCCAGCGAGACTAGCGGGGGAAACACCGGGGAGCTGTTTTTT.

In its sample, this clone was seen once. The CDR3 protein is CSVVAGVDTQYF. CDR3 sequence (DNA): TGCAGCGTTGTAGCGGGAGTCGATACGCAGTATTTT. The chain recombines TRBV29-1 with TRBJ2-3, with 9 bases that match TRBD2. Germline-derived CDR1 and CDR2 are SQVTM and ANQGSEA. The V gene end was trimmed by 4 bases and the J gene end by 6 bases; junction bases not matched to a gene: 2. This CDR3 comprises 12 residues.

Comment on this clone: The sample contains more than one DNA sequence encoding this CDR3. The chain joins TRBV18 to TRBJ2-3; 8 bases match TRBD2. Germline V gene sequence: CDR1 KGHSH, CDR2 LQKENI. J gave up 3 bases and V 0 bases, and 2 bases lay outside the gene matches. The CDR3 loop spans 15 amino acids. Here the CDR3 reads CASSPPTGGTDTQYF. CDR3 sequence (DNA): TGTGCCAGCTCACCACCGACGGGAGGGACAGATACGCAGTATTTT.

The rearrangement joins TRBV29-1 to TRBJ1-3; D gene uncertain. Trimming left V 7 bases short and J 0 bases short, with 10 bases between. Germline V CDR1 and CDR2: SQVTM, ANQGSEA. The CDR3 extends over 13 amino acids. CDR3 coding DNA: TGCAGCGCCCTTAGCGGCTCTGGAAACACCATATATTTT. This codes for CSALSGSGNTIYF.

The rearrangement links TRBV5-1 to TRBJ2-5; D possibly corresponds to TRBD1 (5 bases). Trimming cost V 0 bases and J 2 bases, with 11 bases left between them. The CDR3 spans 15 residues. CDR1 is SGHRS and CDR2 is YFSETQ in the germline V gene. The CDR3 coding sequence is TGCGCCAGCAGCTTGGTTCGGACACGGCAAGAGACCCAGTACTTC. Encoded protein: CASSLVRTRQETQYF.

The gene calls are TRBV3-1 (or the pseudogene TRBV3-2) and TRBJ1-5; tentative D call: TRBD1 (5 bases). Trimming pared 2 bases from V and 1 base from J, leaving 9 bases between. Germline lookup yields CDR1 LGHDT and CDR2 YNNKEL (reference sequence). This CDR3 comprises 15 residues. The CDR3 DNA follows: TGTGCCAGCAGCCAACAGGGAACCAGCAATCAGCCCCAGCATTTT. This codes for CASSQQGTSNQPQHF.

The CDR3 loop is CASSSRSGDTEAFF. The CDR3 region has the DNA TGTGCCAGCAGCTCCCGGAGTGGAGACACTGAAGCTTTCTTT. The rearrangement uses TRBV5-4 and TRBJ1-1, with D uncertain. CDR1 is SGHNT and CDR2 is YYREEE in the germline V gene (reference sequence). The CDR3 spans 14 residues. V gave up 3 bases and J gave up 3 bases, with 12 bases separating them.

This chain uses TRBV5-6 with TRBJ1-4; 9 nucleotides align to TRBD1. CDR1 is SGHDT, CDR2 YYEEEE, per germline. This CDR3 is built from 17 residues. Germline trimming cut 3 bases from V and 0 bases from J; bases unmatched to any gene: 6. CDR3 coding DNA: TGTGCCAGCAGCTGGGGACAGGGCCTTGCAACTAATGAAAAACTGTTTTTT. As protein: CASSWGQGLATNEKLFF.